The 17 T cell receptor beta chains below were found in one sample sequenced in a study of T cell repertoires in cytomegalovirus infection. Each CDR3 protein is one row after TCRdb ran MiXCR on the reads. The table records 200,000 to 300,000 distinct CDR3 sequences, about 12% of them present only once. The material sequenced was PBMCs. Receptors were obtained from a human donor in good health (CMV status not recorded). Some clones in this sample may be carry-over from other donors' samples.

Ten or more counts support this clonotype. The chain uses TRBV7-3 and TRBJ1-5; 7 nucleotides agree with TRBD1. This CDR3 has 13 amino acids. The germline CDR1 and CDR2 sequences are SGHTA and FQGTGA. V dropped 5 bases and J dropped 10; count of bases not matched to a gene: 8. The CDR3 spells CASSVRQGGPQHF. In nucleotides, the CDR3 is TGTGCCAGCAGCGTACGACAGGGCGGACCCCAGCATTTT.

This clonotype has more than one count but fewer than ten. V usage is TRBV29-1 and J usage is TRBJ1-4; tentative D call: TRBD1 (5 bases). This CDR3 is 13 amino acids long. Germline assignment: CDR1 SQVTM and CDR2 ANQGSEA. The V end was cut by 5 bases, the J end by 5 bases, with 12 bases between. CDR3 nucleotide sequence: TGCAGCGTTTCCGGGACGGGGAATGAAAAACTGTTTTTT. This gives the protein CSVSGTGNEKLFF.

This clonotype was counted many times. CDR3 coding DNA: TGTGCCACCAGGAGTTATAGCACTGAAGCTTTCTTT. Amino acid sequence: CATRSYSTEAFF. The chain recombines TRBV15 with TRBJ1-1; no firm D call. There are 12 residues in the CDR3. V lost 6 bases and J lost 4, with 9 bases in between. CDR1 LNHNV and CDR2 YYDKDF come from the germline V gene (reference sequence).

The DNA of the CDR3 is TGTGCCAGCAGTTACTCGTCCCGGGGCACTGAAGCTTTCTTT. Translated: CASSYSSRGTEAFF. The chain uses TRBV6-5 and TRBJ1-1; D call uncertain. The V end was cut by 0 bases, the J end by 4 bases, with 9 bases between. The CDR3 totals 14 residues. Germline CDR1 MNHEY, CDR2 SVGAGI.

This clonotype was picked up a small number of times. The CDR3 reads CATAPHNPYEQYF. DNA for the CDR3: TGTGCCACCGCACCGCATAACCCCTACGAGCAGTACTTC. The V gene is TRBV6-8, the J gene TRBJ2-7; D is ambiguous. This CDR3 is 13 amino acids long. V lost 10 bases and J 2 bases, leaving 15 bases between the germline ends. Germline lookup yields CDR1 MNHGY and CDR2 SAAAGT.

A note on this clonotype: This sequence may be a read error, since a much larger clone differs from it by one base. The CDR3 region is CASSPGTGGLVGNQPQHF. CDR3 bases: TGTGCCAGCAGTCCCGGGACAGGGGGCTTAGTGGGCAATCAGCCCCAGCATTTT. This sequence joins TRBV28 and TRBJ1-5; 12 nucleotides line up with TRBD1. Germline trimming cut 5 bases from V and 2 bases from J; bases unmatched to any gene: 10. The CDR3 is made up of 18 amino acids. Germline-derived CDR1 and CDR2 are MDHEN and SYDVKM.

This clonotype occurred many times. DNA of the CDR3: TGTGCCAGCAGCTTAGGAGTGACAGGGAATAATTCACCCCTCCACTTT. Its translation: CASSLGVTGNNSPLHF. The chain has TRBV7-2 and TRBJ1-6; 7 bases map to TRBD1. The V gene end was trimmed by 1 base and the J gene end by 5 bases; junction bases not matched to a gene: 5. Per germline, CDR1 SGHTA and CDR2 FQGNSA. This CDR3 has 16 amino acids.

This clonotype was observed at least ten times. The chain combines TRBV29-1 with TRBJ2-5, with 7 nucleotides matching TRBD2. The V and J ends lost 1 base and 4 bases, in that order; junction bases with no gene match: 12. This CDR3 is built from 16 residues. The V gene's germline CDR1 is SQVTM and CDR2 ANQGSEA. The DNA for the CDR3 is TGCAGCGTTGAAGCCATTCCCACCTCGGGAGGAGAGACCCAGTACTTC. Translation: CSVEAIPTSGGETQYF.

This clonotype was recorded many times. The chain links TRBV11-2 to TRBJ2-1; 15 bases map to TRBD2. V trimming: 5 bases; J trimming: 12 bases; junction bases outside the gene matches: 8. CDR3 length: 15 residues. Germline V gene lookup returns CDR1 SGHAT and CDR2 FQNNGV. The CDR3 bases are TGTGCCAGCAGCCAAACGGGACTAGCGGGAGGAGGGCAGTTCTTC. Protein sequence: CASSQTGLAGGGQFF.

This clonotype has at least ten counts. The V and J genes are TRBV7-8 and TRBJ1-2; 7 nucleotides match TRBD1. V shed 5 bases, J shed 4 bases, and the junction held 16 bases outside the gene matches. CDR3 length: 17 residues. The germline gives CDR1 SGHVS, CDR2 FQNEAQ. CDR3 in amino acids: CASSGRTGPHPSYGYTF. DNA for the CDR3: TGTGCCAGCAGCGGACGGACAGGACCCCACCCTAGCTATGGCTACACCTTC.

This clonotype was seen repeatedly, ten times or more. The chain is built from TRBV28 and TRBJ1-4, with 7 bases that match TRBD1. Germline CDR1 and CDR2: MDHEN and SYDVKM. V dropped 3 bases and J dropped 6; count of bases not matched to a gene: 16. The CDR3 sequence is 18 residues long. DNA for the CDR3: TGTGCCAGCAGTTTTTTTCAGGGGGGGGGAAGGGAATATGAAAAACTGTTTTTT. It yields the protein CASSFFQGGGREYEKLFF.

This clonotype was seen at least ten times. The chain couples TRBV7-2 to TRBJ1-3, with D possibly matching TRBD1 (6 bases). CDR1 and CDR2 from the germline V gene are SGHTA and FQGNSA. This CDR3 is 16 amino acids long. V was pared by 7 bases and J by 4 bases, with 20 bases between. Written as DNA, the CDR3 is TGTGCCAGCACGCTCGACCTCGTACAGGGAGGAAACACCATATATTTT. Its translation is CASTLDLVQGGNTIYF.

This clonotype was counted only a few times. The chain employs TRBV20-1 and TRBJ2-5; 10 bases are shared with TRBD1. V gave up 6 bases and J gave up 4 bases; unmatched junction bases: 8. The CDR3 runs to 14 residues. The germline V gene has CDR1 DFQATT and CDR2 SNEGSKA (reference sequence). The chain's CDR3 is CSAAGTGVGETQYF. The CDR3 DNA is TGCAGTGCCGCCGGGACAGGGGTAGGAGAGACCCAGTACTTC.

This clonotype came up many times. The J gene is TRBJ2-7, the V gene TRBV6-6; 10 nucleotides line up with TRBD2. Germline V gene lookup returns CDR1 MNHNY and CDR2 SVGAGI (reference sequence). V was clipped by 0 bases and J by 10 bases; unmatched bases: 6. This CDR3 region has 14 residues. The chain's CDR3 is CASSYSTSGSVQYF. Here the CDR3 DNA reads TGTGCCAGCAGTTACTCGACTAGCGGGTCCGTCCAGTACTTC.

Comment on this clonotype: One end of the junction is discordant with germline, which a read error may explain. V usage is TRBV7-3 and J usage is TRBJ2-2; D is perhaps TRBD2 (5 bases). Germline values: CDR1 SGHTA, CDR2 FQGTGA. This CDR3 has 15 amino acids. CDR3 residues: CASSSAVANTGELCF. CDR3 DNA sequence: TGTGCCAGCAGCTCAGCGGTCGCGAACACCGGGGAGCTGTGTTTT.

The table lists this clonotype with many counts. The chain carries TRBV7-4 and TRBJ1-5, with D maybe TRBD1 (5 bases). CDR3 length equals 15 residues. Germline lookup yields CDR1 SGHVT and CDR2 SQSDAQ. Deletions cut 1 base from V and 7 bases from J, with 14 bases between. The CDR3 DNA is TGTGCCAGCAGCTTAGGCGAGGGGAAGGGGCAGCCCCAGCATTTT. This encodes CASSLGEGKGQPQHF.

This clonotype was seen a handful of times. This chain joins TRBV3-1 and TRBJ2-3; 8 bases align to TRBD2. Germline CDR1 is LGHDT and CDR2 is YNNKEL (reference sequence). V lost 5 bases, J lost 6 bases, and 4 bases stayed unmatched. The CDR3 has 13 residues. The CDR3 loop reads CASSERLADTQYF. CDR3 coding DNA: TGTGCCAGCAGCGAAAGACTAGCGGATACGCAGTATTTT.